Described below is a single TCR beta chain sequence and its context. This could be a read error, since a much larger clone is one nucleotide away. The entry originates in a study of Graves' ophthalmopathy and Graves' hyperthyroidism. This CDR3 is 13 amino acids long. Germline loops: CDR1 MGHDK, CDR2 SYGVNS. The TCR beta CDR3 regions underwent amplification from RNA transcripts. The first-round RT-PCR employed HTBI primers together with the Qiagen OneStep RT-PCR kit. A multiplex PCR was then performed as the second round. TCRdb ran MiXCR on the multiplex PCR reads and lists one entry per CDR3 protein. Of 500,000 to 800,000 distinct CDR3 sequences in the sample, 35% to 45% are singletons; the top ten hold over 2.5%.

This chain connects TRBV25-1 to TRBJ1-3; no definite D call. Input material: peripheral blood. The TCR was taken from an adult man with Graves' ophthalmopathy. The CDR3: CASSLRSGSTIYF. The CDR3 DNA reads TGTGCCAGCAGTCTTAGATCTGGAAGCACCATATATTTT.